This T cell receptor beta chain was observed in a study of response to subunit inactivated influenza vaccine. Overall study results and limits: The authors suggested that every seasonal influenza vaccination recruits few new T cells.

Trimming at V came to 0 bases and at J to 5 bases, leaving 3 bases not matched to a gene. The CDR3 contains 14 residues. Germline CDR1 and CDR2: MNHEY and SMNVEV (reference sequence). Remarks on this clonotype: The antigen remains unidentified.

TCRdb used MiXCR to reprocess the RT-PCR reads, holding one entry per CDR3 protein. The table records about 650,000 distinct CDR3 sequences, approximately 14% of them present only once. The TCR originated in a man aged 45-60 years who received an inactivated influenza vaccine. Source: PBMCs from blood, taken less than 13 days after vaccination. The J gene is TRBJ1-1, the V gene TRBV27; 7 positions match TRBD1. CDR3 region: CASSLSRGATEAFF. In DNA, the CDR3 is TGTGCCAGCAGTTTATCCAGGGGGGCGACTGAAGCTTTCTTT.